This T cell receptor beta chain derives from a study of blood T cells in healthy people across ages. V lost 8 bases and J lost 0; bases outside the gene matches: 9. This CDR3 spans 17 amino acids. In germline, CDR1 is MNHEY, CDR2 SMNVEV (reference sequence). This clonotype was observed a handful of times. Together with a sample-barcoded 5' primer, a J-beta primer mix was included in a second PCR lasting about 7 to 11 cycles. MiXCR, applied by TCRdb to the 5' RACE reads, yields one record per CDR3 protein. The sample shows roughly 730,000 distinct CDR3 sequences, roughly three fifths of them seen only once.

Material: blood. This sequence originates from a man aged 40-50 years in good health. The chain couples TRBV27 to TRBJ2-6; 8 nucleotides align to TRBD1. CDR3 nucleotides: TGTGCCAGCCGACGAGGGACAGGAAGCTCTGGGGCCAACGTCCTGACTTTC. Translation gives CASRRGTGSSGANVLTF. The full variable domain, in which reference TRBV27 and TRBJ2-6 provide the parts outside the CDR3, is EAQVTQNPRYLITVTGKKLTVTCSQNMNHEYMSWYRQDPGLGLRQIYYSMNVEVTDKGDVPEGYKVSRKEKRNFPLILESPSPNQTSLYFCASRRGTGSSGANVLTFGAGSRLTVL.